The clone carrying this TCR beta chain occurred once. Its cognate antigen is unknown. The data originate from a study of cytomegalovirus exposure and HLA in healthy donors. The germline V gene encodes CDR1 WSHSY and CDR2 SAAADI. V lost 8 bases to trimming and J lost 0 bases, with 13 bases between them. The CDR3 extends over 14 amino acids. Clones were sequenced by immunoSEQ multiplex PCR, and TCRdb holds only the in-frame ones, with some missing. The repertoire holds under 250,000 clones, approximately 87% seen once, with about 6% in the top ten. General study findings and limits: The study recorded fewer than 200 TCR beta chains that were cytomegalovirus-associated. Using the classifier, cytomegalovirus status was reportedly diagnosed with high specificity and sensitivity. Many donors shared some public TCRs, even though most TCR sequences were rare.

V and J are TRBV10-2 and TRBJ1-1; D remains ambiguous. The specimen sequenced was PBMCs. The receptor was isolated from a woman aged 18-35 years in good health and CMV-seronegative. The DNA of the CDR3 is TGCGCCAGCTTCTCGGGCCTTATGAACACTGAAGCTTTCTTT. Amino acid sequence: CASFSGLMNTEAFF.